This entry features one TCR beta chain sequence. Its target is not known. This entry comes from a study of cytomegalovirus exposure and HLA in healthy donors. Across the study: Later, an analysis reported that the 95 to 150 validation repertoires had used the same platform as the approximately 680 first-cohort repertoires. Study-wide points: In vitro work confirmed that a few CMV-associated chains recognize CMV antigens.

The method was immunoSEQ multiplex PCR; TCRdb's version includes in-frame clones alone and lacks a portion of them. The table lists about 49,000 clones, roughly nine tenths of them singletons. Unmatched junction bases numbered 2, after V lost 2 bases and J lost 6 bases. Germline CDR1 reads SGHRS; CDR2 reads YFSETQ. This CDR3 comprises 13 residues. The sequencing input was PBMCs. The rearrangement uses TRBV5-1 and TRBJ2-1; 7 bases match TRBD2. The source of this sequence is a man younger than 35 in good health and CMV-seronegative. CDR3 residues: CASSLAGPNEQFF. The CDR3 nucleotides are TGCGCCAGCAGCTTAGCGGGGCCCAATGAGCAGTTCTTC.